This record covers a single T cell receptor (beta chain). Its antigen is not identified. The assay was immunoSEQ multiplex PCR, and TCRdb's table has in-frame clones only and misses some. The data contain approximately 4,300 clones, approximately 78% of them seen just once; the ten biggest clones take up around 8%. CDR1 and CDR2 (germline): MGHRA, YSYEKL. The junction had 8 bases not matched to a gene; V was cut back by 6 bases and J by 5 bases. The length of the CDR3 is 14 residues. This sample is part of a study of immune evolution from preneoplasia to lung adenocarcinoma. Study-level findings and limits: Highest clonality occurred in KRAS-mutant, not EGFR-mutant or double wild-type, nodules. Normal lung had highest clonality; later lesions appeared denser, more diverse. From normal lung to invasive adenocarcinoma, top clone frequencies appeared to decrease.

Patient tissue came from resections in Japan or China, 2014–2017. This chain joins TRBV4-1 and TRBJ1-1; 8 nucleotides agree with TRBD1. The TCR sequence derives from a person aged 65-85 years with lung adenocarcinoma. The sample comprised FFPE lung adenocarcinoma in situ tissue. The CDR3 DNA is TGCGCCAGCAGACCCCCGGGACAGGTAACTGAAGCTTTCTTT. This translates into CASRPPGQVTEAFF.